Listed below are T cell receptor beta chains from one sample, sequenced in a study of human T cells and chemical hapten exposure. TCRdb re-analysed the RACE reads in MiXCR, keeping a single row per CDR3 protein. Of around 250,000 distinct CDR3 sequences in the sample, around 9.3% were seen once. Here the sequenced sample was whole blood, taken in connection with sensitization to the hapten diphenylcyclopropenone (DPC). The receptors here all came from a woman aged 35 to 49 with alopecia areata. Some clones in this sample may be carry-over from other donors' samples. Each CDR3 is given without its conserved first and last residue. For some rows the clone size is stated as once, few or many, or as a class when expanded; others skip it.

j_call clone_size v_call cdr3_aa
TRBJ2-2 - TRBV2 ATASSETGELF
TRBJ2-5 many TRBV28 ASSSSGETQY
TRBJ2-7 few TRBV28 ASSPPEGVSFYEQY
TRBJ1-2 many TRBV6-5 ASSYTELGQREGYT
TRBJ2-2 few TRBV12-3/TRBV12-4 ASSLVRVTGELF
TRBJ1-2 many TRBV6-5 ASTEDIRNYGYT
TRBJ2-1 once TRBV11-2 ASTGGRSYNEQF
TRBJ2-3 - TRBV12-3/TRBV12-4 ASSPLRADTQY
TRBJ2-1 many TRBV29-1 SVGKAGGPNEQF
TRBJ1-4 - TRBV12-3/TRBV12-4 ASSLGGPDEKLF
TRBJ2-7 - TRBV27 ASSFLTGDPYKQY
TRBJ1-2 many TRBV6-5 AAGDRRGHGYT
TRBJ2-7 few TRBV6-5 ASSYEGASYEQY
TRBJ1-5 few TRBV5-6 ASSSGQFSQPQH